Listed here are 18 T cell receptor beta chains from one sample, sequenced in a study of blood T cells in healthy people across ages. Together with a sample-barcoded 5' primer, a J-beta primer mix was included in a second PCR lasting roughly 6 to 12 cycles. A single record per CDR3 protein comes from TCRdb applying MiXCR to the 5' RACE reads. The profile shows 800,000 to 950,000 distinct CDR3 sequences, under 50% of them singletons. Material for sequencing was blood. The source is a man between 25 and 39 years old in good health.

This sequence joins TRBV28 and TRBJ2-2; D remains unclear. In germline, CDR1 is MDHEN, CDR2 SYDVKM. The V gene lost 5 bases and the J gene lost 8 bases, with 9 bases spanning the gap. CDR3 size: 12 residues. The CDR3 spells CASSRTLGELFF. CDR3 coding DNA: TGTGCCAGCAGTCGCACGCTTGGGGAGCTGTTTTTT.

This chain links TRBV6-2 or TRBV6-3 with TRBJ2-6; 10 positions agree with TRBD1. The V gene's germline CDR1 is MNHEY and CDR2 SVGEGT. This CDR3 comprises 19 residues. V lost 0 bases and J lost 0; bases outside the gene matches: 5. Written as DNA, the CDR3 is TGTGCCAGCAGTTACTCAACCGGGACAGGGGTCTCTGGGGCCAACGTCCTGACTTTC. Its translation: CASSYSTGTGVSGANVLTF.

This clonotype has only a few counts. The chain has TRBV29-1 and TRBJ2-7; the match to TRBD1 covers 9 bases. CDR1 and CDR2 (germline): SQVTM, ANQGSEA. The CDR3 is made up of 18 amino acids. V lost 2 bases to trimming and J lost 5 bases; unmatched junction nucleotides: 19. The CDR3 reads CSVELWARGQGIGHEQYF. CDR3 sequence (DNA): TGCAGCGTTGAACTGTGGGCCCGAGGACAGGGGATAGGCCACGAGCAGTACTTC.

In this sample, this clonotype turned up a few times. The chain links TRBV6-2 or TRBV6-3 to TRBJ1-1, with a weak D call TRBD1 (6 bases). Germline V gene data show CDR1 as MNHEY and CDR2 as SVGEGT. This CDR3 spans 14 amino acids. Deletions cut 6 bases from V and 1 base from J, with 12 bases between. This chain's CDR3 is CASSLAGANTEAFF. The CDR3 DNA reads as TGTGCCAGCAGCTTAGCGGGGGCGAACACTGAAGCTTTCTTT.

This clonotype was seen a handful of times. V usage is TRBV6-5 and J usage is TRBJ2-7; 8 nucleotides agree with TRBD1. V lost 5 bases and J lost 5; bases outside the gene matches: 2. The CDR3 sequence is 12 residues long. Germline V gene lookup returns CDR1 MNHEY and CDR2 SVGAGI. The CDR3 bases are TGTGCCAGCAGTACGGACAGGGACGAGCAGTACTTC. Its protein is CASSTDRDEQYF.

This chain connects TRBV13 to TRBJ2-7; maybe TRBD2 (6 bases). The germline CDR1 and CDR2 sequences are PRHDT and FYEKMQ (reference sequence). CDR3 length: 16 amino acids. The V gene lost 6 bases and the J gene lost 7 bases, with 25 bases spanning the gap. The CDR3 sequence: CASSPRWRAATPEQYF. As DNA, the CDR3 is TGTGCCAGCAGTCCTAGGTGGAGGGCAGCTACCCCGGAGCAGTACTTC. The whole variable domain, filled in from reference TRBV13 and TRBJ2-7, reads AAGVIQSPRHLIKEKRETATLKCYPIPRHDTVYWYQQGPGQDPQFLISFYEKMQSDKGSIPDRFSAQQFSDYHSELNMSSLELGDSALYFCASSPRWRAATPEQYFGPGTRLTVT.

The chain recombines TRBV20-1 with TRBJ2-7, with 7 bases lining up with TRBD1. The CDR3 loop spans 15 amino acids. Trimming at V came to 0 bases and at J to 3 bases, leaving 8 bases not matched to a gene. CDR1 is DFQATT and CDR2 is SNEGSKA in the germline V gene (reference sequence). CDR3 nucleotide sequence: TGCAGTGCTAGAGATGAGACAGGGTCTCTCTACGAGCAGTACTTC. Protein product: CSARDETGSLYEQYF.

In DNA form, the CDR3 reads TGTGCCAGCTCTCAAACAGGGGGCGCTCTCTCTGGGGCCAACGTCCTGACTTTC. This gives the protein CASSQTGGALSGANVLTF. V and J are TRBV18 and TRBJ2-6; 9 bases fit TRBD1. Trimming took 6 bases from V and 0 from J; bases not matched to a gene: 9. This CDR3 spans 18 amino acids. Germline V gene sequence: CDR1 KGHSH, CDR2 LQKENI.

This clonotype appeared a few times. Given a much more abundant clone one base away, this may be a read error. This chain links TRBV6-5 with TRBJ1-2; TRBD1 agrees at 8 bases. J was trimmed by 3 bases and V by 6 bases; bases with no gene match: 3. The germline CDR1 and CDR2 sequences are MNHEY and SVGAGI. There are 13 residues in the CDR3. The CDR3 bases are TGTGCCAGCAGCACAGGGGGATACTATGGCTACACCTTC. Translating it yields CASSTGGYYGYTF.

The CDR3 reads CASSRELAGGVNEQFF. DNA for the CDR3: TGTGCCAGCAGCCGAGAACTAGCGGGGGGGGTCAATGAGCAGTTCTTC. V usage is TRBV4-2 and J usage is TRBJ2-1, with TRBD2 identical over 13 bases. The germline V gene has CDR1 LGHNA and CDR2 YNFKEQ. The CDR3 runs 16 residues. After removal of 4 bases from V and 6 bases from J, the junction contained 6 bases not matched to a gene.

The gene calls are TRBV7-4 and TRBJ1-6; maybe TRBD1 (6 bases). The CDR3 has 17 amino acids. Germline CDR1 SGHVT, CDR2 SQSDAQ. The V end lost 1 base, the J end lost 4 bases, and 14 bases lay between the germline ends. CDR3 in amino acids: CASSLEPGQGYNSPLHF. CDR3 nucleotides: TGTGCCAGCAGCTTAGAACCTGGGCAGGGGTATAATTCACCCCTCCACTTT.

At least ten counts were recorded for this clonotype. V gene TRBV14 combines with J gene TRBJ1-2, with D unclear. The germline gives CDR1 SGHDN, CDR2 FVKESK. Between the trimmed V and J ends, which lost 1 base and 4 bases, there was a span of 10 bases. The length of the CDR3 is 14 residues. The CDR3 DNA follows: TGTGCCAGCAGCCAAGTTGGGATTGGCTATGGCTACACCTTC. It codes for CASSQVGIGYGYTF.

The chain combines TRBV5-4 with TRBJ2-3, with D tentatively TRBD1 (6 bases). This CDR3 spans 16 amino acids. Germline V gives CDR1 SGHNT, CDR2 YYREEE (reference sequence). Trimming stripped 1 base from V and 0 bases from J, with 12 bases between. CDR3 protein: CASSLMGQTSTDTQYF. The CDR3 DNA is TGTGCCAGCAGCTTGATGGGACAAACGAGCACAGATACGCAGTATTTT. Filled out from reference TRBV5-4 and TRBJ2-3, the complete variable domain reads ETGVTQSPTHLIKTRGQQVTLRCSSQSGHNTVSWYQQALGQGPQFIFQYYREEENGRGNFPPRFSGLQFPNYSSELNVNALELDDSALYLCASSLMGQTSTDTQYFGPGTRLTVL.

The rearrangement uses TRBV3-1 and TRBJ2-1, with D unresolved. CDR1 and CDR2 (germline): LGHDT, YNNKEL (reference sequence). Trimming shortened V by 1 base and J by 0 bases, and 13 bases separated the two germline ends. This CDR3 comprises 17 residues. The DNA for the CDR3 is TGTGCCAGCAGCCAAGTGGGGATATTAAGCTCCTACAATGAGCAGTTCTTC. This translates into CASSQVGILSSYNEQFF.

This chain joins TRBV27 and TRBJ2-3, with D maybe TRBD1 (6 bases). The CDR3 extends over 14 amino acids. The V and J ends lost 3 bases and 6 bases respectively, with 13 bases between them. CDR1 is MNHEY, CDR2 SMNVEV, per germline (reference sequence). The CDR3 is CASSFEQGLDTQYF. CDR3 in DNA: TGTGCCAGCAGTTTCGAACAGGGCCTTGATACGCAGTATTTT.

This clonotype was observed a few times. The chain combines TRBV29-1 with TRBJ1-1, with TRBD1 as a possible D gene (5 bases). Trimming removed 2 bases at V and 1 base at J, with 11 bases between. CDR1 and CDR2 (germline): SQVTM, ANQGSEA. The CDR3 loop spans 14 amino acids. The CDR3 coding sequence is TGCAGCGTTGAAAACCCCGGACAGAACACTGAAGCTTTCTTT. Encoded protein: CSVENPGQNTEAFF.

The genes are TRBV9 and TRBJ2-1, with D perhaps TRBD1 or TRBD2 (5 bases each). Trimming took 3 bases from V and 4 from J, leaving 14 bases between them. The CDR3 has 15 amino acids. Germline CDR1 SGDLS, CDR2 YYNGEE. The CDR3 region has the DNA TGTGCCAGCAGCGCCCCGGGACGGTCTTACAATGAGCAGTTCTTC. It codes for CASSAPGRSYNEQFF. Full variable domain (outside the CDR3, taken from reference TRBV9 and TRBJ2-1): DSGVTQTPKHLITATGQRVTLRCSPRSGDLSVYWYQQSLDQGLQFLIQYYNGEERAKGNILERFSAQQFPDLHSELNLSSLELGDSALYFCASSAPGRSYNEQFFGPGTRLTVL.

The rearrangement links TRBV5-1 to TRBJ1-1; D may be TRBD1 (5 bases). The CDR3 covers 17 residues. Trimming removed 0 bases at V and 4 bases at J, with 19 bases between. Germline V gene data show CDR1 as SGHRS and CDR2 as YFSETQ. CDR3 nucleotides: TGCGCCAGCAGCTTGGGGGTGAACGAGGGGTCACTCACTGAAGCTTTCTTT. Its translation is CASSLGVNEGSLTEAFF.